The clone carrying this T cell receptor beta chain has just a few counts. This sample is drawn from a study of blood T cell repertoires in COVID-19. Study as a whole: The cDNA or gDNA used as material had been derived from T cells, B-cell-depleted T cells, or PBMCs.

Germline CDR1 is MNHEY and CDR2 is SMNVEV (reference sequence). Deletions cut 2 bases from V and 7 bases from J, with 9 bases between. CDR3 length: 14 residues. Per the original methods: Reference gene primer amplification gave estimated nucleated cell counts. Sequencing used immunoSEQ multiplex PCR; TCRdb keeps in-frame clones, though not all of them. The V and J calls and clone size come from that table; D and trimming were worked out from the DNA. Found here are 35,000 to 50,000 clones, approximately 85% of them singletons; the top ten hold 9% to 15%. The chain links TRBV27 to TRBJ1-6, with D maybe TRBD1 (6 bases). Sequences were obtained from peripheral blood. This sequence was found in a human donor in a cohort sampled during active COVID-19. Here the CDR3 reads CASSLGTRNSPLHF. The CDR3 nucleotides are TGTGCCAGCAGTTTAGGGACAAGGAATTCACCCCTCCACTTT.